This note documents a single T cell receptor beta chain sequence. The data were taken from a study of shared T cell receptors in the human thymus. Data came from immunoSEQ multiplex PCR; TCRdb stores just in-frame clones and leaves some out. This table has about 660,000 clones, more than 75% appearing once. The data were also submitted as part of a second study, on human thymus T cells. That report notes: The authors found apparently biased V and J gene usage in thymic and blood repertoires.

This sequence was found in a boy under three years old with a congenital heart defect. Sequencing input: thymocytes.

CDR3 nucleotides: TGTGCCAGCAGCTTAGGGGGGGAAGGGACGAACTATGGCTACACCTTC. The encoded protein is CASSLGGEGTNYGYTF. J is TRBJ1-2 and V is TRBV7-6; a weak D match, TRBD1 (5 bases). The germline V gene has CDR1 SGHVS and CDR2 FNYEAQ. Trimming cost V 1 base and J 2 bases, with 14 bases left between them. The CDR3 is 16 residues long.